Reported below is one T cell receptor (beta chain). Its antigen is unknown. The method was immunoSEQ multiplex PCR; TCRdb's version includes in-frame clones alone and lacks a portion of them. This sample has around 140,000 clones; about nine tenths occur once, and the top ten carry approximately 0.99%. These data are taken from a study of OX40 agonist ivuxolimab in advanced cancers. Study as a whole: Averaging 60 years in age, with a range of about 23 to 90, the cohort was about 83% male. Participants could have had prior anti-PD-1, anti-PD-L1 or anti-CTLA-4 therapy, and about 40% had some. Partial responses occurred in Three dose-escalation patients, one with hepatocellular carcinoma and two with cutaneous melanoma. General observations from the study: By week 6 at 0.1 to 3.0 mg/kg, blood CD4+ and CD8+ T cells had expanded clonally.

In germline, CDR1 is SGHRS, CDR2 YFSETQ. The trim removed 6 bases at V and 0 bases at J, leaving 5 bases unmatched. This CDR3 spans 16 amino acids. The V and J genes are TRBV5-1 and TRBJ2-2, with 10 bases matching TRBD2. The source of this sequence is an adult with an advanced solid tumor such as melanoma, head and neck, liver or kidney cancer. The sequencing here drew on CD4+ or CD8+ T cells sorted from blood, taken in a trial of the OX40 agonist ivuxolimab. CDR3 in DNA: TGCGCCAGCACCGAACTAGCGGGACCGAACACCGGGGAGCTGTTTTTT. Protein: CASTELAGPNTGELFF.